This T cell receptor beta chain originates from a study of STAT5B mutations in CD4+ large granular lymphocyte leukemia. Study-wide results and caveats: Without putative leukemic clones, patient CD4-sorted repertoires remained more clonal than healthy CD4+ repertoires. Main leukemic clonotypes were patient-specific, but roughly 25% appeared at low frequency elsewhere. Compared with healthy controls (2/35), patient top clones favored TRBV06 (8/27).

Source study methods: Lowest detectable productive clonotype frequency was 2.59 x 10-5. Produced via immunoSEQ multiplex PCR; TCRdb's table is partial and in-frame only. For V, J and clone size, that table is used; D and trimming come from the DNA. The sample includes about 35,000 clones, 68% of them seen just once. This clone came up a few times. Its target is unknown. V lost 3 bases and J lost 2, with 18 bases in between. From germline, CDR1 is SGDLS and CDR2 YYNGEE. This CDR3 is 17 amino acids long. Sequencing used CD4+ T cells from blood buffy coats. The chain joins TRBV9 to TRBJ1-5; D is ambiguous. The TCR originated in a human donor in good health. The CDR3 DNA reads as TGTGCCAGCAGCGCCGGACCCAAAGAGGGTGGCAATCAGCCCCAGCATTTT. It encodes CASSAGPKEGGNQPQHF.